A single sample is the source of the 22 T cell receptor beta chains below, sequenced in a study of control samples from healthy donors and cancer patients (dated by TCRdb to about 2020). Libraries were prepared through the immunoSEQ multiplex PCR assay. Entries here come from immuneACCESS through TCRdb and include only in-frame sequences with V and J called. Some clones fail to appear in such tables; in the studies checked, an unresolved V gene covers under half of the shortfall, and the cause of the remainder is unknown. Across this sample there are tens of thousands of clones, with 94% seen only once. The ten most abundant clones make up roughly 4% of the sample. Input material: blood. These receptor sequences come from a man aged 30 to 39 in good health.

The chain combines TRBV2 with TRBJ1-1; D gene ambiguous. The V gene's germline CDR1 is SNHLY and CDR2 FYNNEI. Trimming shortened V by 4 bases and J by 0 bases, and 12 bases separated the two germline ends. This CDR3 contains 15 residues. CDR3 protein: CASSVYAVMNTEAFF. The CDR3 nucleotides are TGTGCCAGCAGTGTATACGCAGTCATGAACACTGAAGCTTTCTTT.

V usage is TRBV13 and J usage is TRBJ2-1; D unresolved. The V gene's germline CDR1 is PRHDT and CDR2 FYEKMQ (reference sequence). V lost 6 bases and J 8 bases, leaving 14 bases between the germline ends. The CDR3 has 13 amino acids. CDR3 sequence (DNA): TGTGCCAGCAGAGTCCTGACACAGCATGAGCAGTTCTTC. Protein sequence: CASRVLTQHEQFF. The full variable domain, rest sourced from reference TRBV13 and TRBJ2-1, is AAGVIQSPRHLIKEKRETATLKCYPIPRHDTVYWYQQGPGQDPQFLISFYEKMQSDKGSIPDRFSAQQFSDYHSELNMSSLELGDSALYFCASRVLTQHEQFFGPGTRLTVL.

This sequence joins TRBV9 and TRBJ1-4; D not resolved. This CDR3 comprises 14 residues. V was cut by 0 bases and J by 5 bases, with 8 bases left in between. In germline, CDR1 is SGDLS, CDR2 YYNGEE. For the CDR3, the DNA is TGTGCCAGCAGCGTAGGCGTACAGAATGAAAAACTGTTTTTT. Translating gives CASSVGVQNEKLFF.

This chain uses TRBV11-3 with TRBJ2-7; D might be TRBD1 or TRBD2, each matching 5 bases. This CDR3 comprises 15 residues. From germline, CDR1 is SGHNT and CDR2 YENEEA. V was pared by 3 bases and J by 4 bases, with 16 bases between. CDR3 DNA: TGTGCCAGCAGCTTCGGGACCGCGCAGACGTACGAGCAGTACTTC. Its protein product is CASSFGTAQTYEQYF. Full variable domain (remainder filled in from reference TRBV11-3 and TRBJ2-7): EAGVVQSPRYKIIEKKQPVAFWCNPISGHNTLYWYLQNLGQGPELLIRYENEEAVDDSQLPKDRFSAERLKGVDSTLKIQPAELGDSAVYLCASSFGTAQTYEQYFGPGTRLTVT.

The chain uses TRBV19 and TRBJ2-2; D gene uncertain. This CDR3 is 11 amino acids long. V lost 6 bases, J lost 6 bases, and 5 bases lay in between. From germline, CDR1 is LNHDA and CDR2 SQIVND (reference sequence). The CDR3, as DNA: TGTGCCAGTAGGACGGCCGGGGAGCTGTTTTTT. It codes for CASRTAGELFF.

The gene calls are TRBV7-3 and TRBJ1-1, with D unresolved. The germline V gene has CDR1 SGHTA and CDR2 FQGTGA. With 8 bases removed from V and 1 base from J, the gap between germline ends came to 14 bases. The CDR3 sequence is 14 residues long. The CDR3 nucleotides are TGTGCCAGCCGCCGGGGAGGCGCGAACACTGAAGCTTTCTTT. Amino acid sequence: CASRRGGANTEAFF.

The CDR3 loop is CAWSPGQGYNSPLHF. Written as DNA, the CDR3 is TGTGCCTGGAGTCCGGGACAGGGGTATAATTCACCCCTCCACTTT. The chain recombines TRBV30 with TRBJ1-6; 10 bases align to TRBD1. The V and J ends lost 2 bases and 4 bases, in that order; junction bases with no gene match: 2. Germline V gene data show CDR1 as GTSNPN and CDR2 as SVGIG (reference sequence). The CDR3 is 15 amino acids.

The chain joins TRBV7-7 to TRBJ2-7; possible D gene TRBD1, 6 bases. Looked up from germline, CDR1 is SSHAT and CDR2 is FNYEAQ (reference sequence). This CDR3 has 15 amino acids. The germline V and J ends were trimmed by 1 base and 3 bases, with 13 bases remaining between them. The CDR3 DNA sequence: TGTGCCAGCAGCTTAGGGCCAGGGGAGAGCTACGAGCAGTACTTC. Amino acids: CASSLGPGESYEQYF.

The rearrangement joins TRBV5-1 to TRBJ2-1, with 7 bases aligning to TRBD1. Germline V gene data show CDR1 as SGHRS and CDR2 as YFSETQ. The CDR3 spans 16 residues. V trimming: 5 bases; J trimming: 6 bases; junction bases outside the gene matches: 14. The CDR3 DNA reads TGCGCCAGCAGTATCCCTTTGACAGGGTCGGGCAATGAGCAGTTCTTC. It encodes CASSIPLTGSGNEQFF.

The chain uses TRBV9 and TRBJ1-1, with D perhaps TRBD1 (5 bases). The CDR3 has 17 amino acids. CDR1 SGDLS and CDR2 YYNGEE come from the germline V gene. Trimming cost V 2 bases and J 0 bases, with 17 bases left between them. The CDR3 protein is CASSVRGTSKMNTEAFF. The CDR3 DNA is TGTGCCAGCAGCGTTCGAGGGACTTCCAAGATGAACACTGAAGCTTTCTTT.

This chain joins TRBV9 and TRBJ1-4; 7 positions match TRBD1. CDR1 SGDLS and CDR2 YYNGEE come from the germline V gene. The CDR3 extends over 15 amino acids. V shed 0 bases, J shed 8 bases, and the junction held 7 bases outside the gene matches. The CDR3 DNA sequence: TGTGCCAGCAGCGTAGTGGGCAGGGGGGACGAAAAACTGTTTTTT. Its translation: CASSVVGRGDEKLFF.

V gene TRBV6-5 combines with J gene TRBJ1-3; D is possibly TRBD1 (6 bases). The ends were cut back, 6 bases at V and 3 bases at J, with 12 bases in the middle. This CDR3 contains 14 residues. Germline loops: CDR1 MNHEY, CDR2 SVGAGI. CDR3 protein: CASSPSGDGNTIYF. CDR3 bases: TGTGCCAGCAGCCCCTCAGGGGATGGAAACACCATATATTTT.

The rearrangement joins TRBV14 to TRBJ2-5, with no clear D. This CDR3 spans 15 amino acids. Germline V gives CDR1 SGHDN, CDR2 FVKESK. The V and J ends lost 1 base and 4 bases respectively, with 13 bases between them. The CDR3 region is CASSQVFGRSETQYF. DNA of the CDR3: TGTGCCAGCAGCCAAGTTTTCGGCCGGTCAGAGACCCAGTACTTC.

The chain couples TRBV12-3 or TRBV12-4 to TRBJ1-6, with D unresolved. CDR3 length: 13 residues. V was shortened by 6 bases and J by 8 bases, with 11 bases between the two germline ends. CDR3 amino acids: CASSPLRDSPLHF. Here the CDR3 DNA reads TGTGCCAGCAGCCCTTTGCGGGATTCACCCCTCCACTTT.

This chain uses TRBV27 with TRBJ2-3; D is ambiguous. CDR3 size: 16 residues. Germline V gene sequence: CDR1 MNHEY, CDR2 SMNVEV (reference sequence). V was trimmed by 0 bases and J by 4 bases, leaving 14 bases between them. The DNA of the CDR3 is TGTGCCAGCAGTTTATCGCCAGGCCCGTCAGCAGATACGCAGTATTTT. This translates into CASSLSPGPSADTQYF.

The gene calls are TRBV2 and TRBJ2-6; unclear D gene. The CDR3 length is 13 residues. From germline, CDR1 is SNHLY and CDR2 FYNNEI. Trimming removed 8 bases from V and 6 bases from J, with 11 bases in between. This chain's CDR3 is CASHSTAANVLTF. Here the CDR3 DNA reads TGTGCCAGCCACAGTACCGCGGCCAACGTCCTGACTTTC.

This clone has only one observation. This chain uses TRBV5-6 with TRBJ2-7, with D tentatively TRBD2 (7 bases). Germline V gives CDR1 SGHDT, CDR2 YYEEEE. The V end was cut by 4 bases, the J end by 2 bases, with 22 bases between. CDR3 length equals 17 residues. The chain's CDR3 is CASSGARGGLLAYEQYF. CDR3 DNA sequence: TGTGCCAGCAGCGGGGCTAGGGGGGGACTTCTCGCCTACGAGCAGTACTTC. The full variable domain, with the rest looked up from reference TRBV5-6 and TRBJ2-7, is DAGVTQSPTHLIKTRGQQVTLRCSPKSGHDTVSWYQQALGQGPQFIFQYYEEEERQRGNFPDRFSGHQFPNYSSELNVNALLLGDSALYLCASSGARGGLLAYEQYFGPGTRLTVT.

This clone was seen just once. The J gene is TRBJ1-1, the V gene TRBV1; the tabulated D call, TRBD1, remains unverified against the DNA. TRBV1 is a listed pseudogene. This CDR3 has 17 amino acids. For the CDR3, the DNA is TGCACCAGCAGCCAACGCCAAGTCGGGACACCAGACACTGAAGCTTTCTTT. It is translated as CTSSQRQVGTPDTEAFF.

The chain combines TRBV7-3 with TRBJ2-5, with 12 bases fitting TRBD1. V shed 5 bases and J 9 bases; nucleotides not matched to a gene: 7. The germline CDR1 and CDR2 sequences are SGHTA and FQGTGA. CDR3 size: 14 residues. The CDR3 protein is CASSPGGTGGSQYF. CDR3 DNA sequence: TGTGCCAGCAGCCCTGGCGGGACAGGGGGCTCCCAGTACTTC. Complete variable domain (other parts from reference TRBV7-3 and TRBJ2-5): GAGVSQTPSNKVTEKGKYVELRCDPISGHTALYWYRQSLGQGPEFLIYFQGTGAADDSGLPNDRFFAVRPEGSVSTLKIQRTERGDSAVYLCASSPGGTGGSQYFGPGTRLLVL.

CDR3 residues: CASSSTGGYGYTF. Written as DNA, the CDR3 is TGTGCCAGCAGCTCGACAGGGGGTTATGGCTACACCTTC. The chain has TRBV5-4 and TRBJ1-2; 9 positions match TRBD1. The ends lost 3 bases at V and 5 bases at J; junction bases unmatched: 2. CDR1 and CDR2 (germline): SGHNT, YYREEE (reference sequence). The CDR3 spans 13 residues.

The rearrangement uses TRBV10-1 and TRBJ1-1, with D hard to call. The V end was cut by 3 bases, the J end by 2 bases, with 13 bases between. Germline V gene data show CDR1 as WNHNN and CDR2 as SYGVQD (reference sequence). This CDR3 is 15 amino acids long. In DNA form, the CDR3 reads TGCGCCAGCAGTGATAAGGGTAGGAGAAACACTGAAGCTTTCTTT. Its protein is CASSDKGRRNTEAFF.

The V and J genes are TRBV23-1 and TRBJ1-5; D might be TRBD1 (5 bases). TRBV23-1 is given ORF status, its function remaining uncertain. The length of the CDR3 is 17 residues. V lost 2 bases and J 0 bases, leaving 14 bases between the germline ends. CDR3 region: CASSQDSKEDSNQPQHF. The DNA of the CDR3 is TGCGCCAGCAGTCAAGACAGCAAAGAGGATAGCAATCAGCCCCAGCATTTT.